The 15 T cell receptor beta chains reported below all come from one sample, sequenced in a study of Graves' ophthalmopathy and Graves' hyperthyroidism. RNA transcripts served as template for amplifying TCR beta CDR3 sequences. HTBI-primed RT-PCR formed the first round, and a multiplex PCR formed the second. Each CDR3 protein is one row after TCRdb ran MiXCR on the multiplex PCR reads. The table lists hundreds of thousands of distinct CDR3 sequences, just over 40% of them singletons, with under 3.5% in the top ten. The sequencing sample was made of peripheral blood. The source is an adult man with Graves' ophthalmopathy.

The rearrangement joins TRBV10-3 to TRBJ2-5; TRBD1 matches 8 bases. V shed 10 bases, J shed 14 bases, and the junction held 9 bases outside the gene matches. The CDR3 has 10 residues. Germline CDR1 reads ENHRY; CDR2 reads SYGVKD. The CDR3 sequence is CASEGQDSYF. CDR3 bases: TGTGCCAGCGAGGGACAGGACTCCTACTTC.

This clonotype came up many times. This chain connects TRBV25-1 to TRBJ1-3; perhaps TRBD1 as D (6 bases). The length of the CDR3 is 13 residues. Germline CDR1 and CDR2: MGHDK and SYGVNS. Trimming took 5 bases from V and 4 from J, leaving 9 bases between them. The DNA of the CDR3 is TGTGCCAGCAGTAACCAGGGGGGAAACACCATATATTTT. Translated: CASSNQGGNTIYF. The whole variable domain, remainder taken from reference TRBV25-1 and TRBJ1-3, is EADIYQTPRYLVIGTGKKITLECSQTMGHDKMYWYQQDPGMELHLIHYSYGVNSTEKGDLSSESTVSRIRTEHFPLTLESARPSHTSQYLCASSNQGGNTIYFGEGSWLTVV.

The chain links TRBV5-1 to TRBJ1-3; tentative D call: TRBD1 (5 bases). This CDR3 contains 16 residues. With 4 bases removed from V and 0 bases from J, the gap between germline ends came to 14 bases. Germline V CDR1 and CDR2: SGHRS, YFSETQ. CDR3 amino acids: CASSPRDLLSGNTIYF. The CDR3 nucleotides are TGCGCCAGCAGCCCCCGGGACCTTCTCTCTGGAAACACCATATATTTT.

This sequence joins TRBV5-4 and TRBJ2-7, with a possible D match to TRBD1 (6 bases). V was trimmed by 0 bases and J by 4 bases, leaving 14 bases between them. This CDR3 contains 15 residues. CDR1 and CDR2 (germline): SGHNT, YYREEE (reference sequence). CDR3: CASSLGSTGGYEQYF. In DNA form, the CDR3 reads TGTGCCAGCAGCTTGGGCTCGACAGGTGGATACGAGCAGTACTTC.

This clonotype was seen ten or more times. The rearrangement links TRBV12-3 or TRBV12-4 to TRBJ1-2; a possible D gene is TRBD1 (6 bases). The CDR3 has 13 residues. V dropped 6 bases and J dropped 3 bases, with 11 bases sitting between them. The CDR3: CASRGAGDYGYTF. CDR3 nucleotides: TGTGCCAGCAGGGGGGCCGGGGACTATGGCTACACCTTC.

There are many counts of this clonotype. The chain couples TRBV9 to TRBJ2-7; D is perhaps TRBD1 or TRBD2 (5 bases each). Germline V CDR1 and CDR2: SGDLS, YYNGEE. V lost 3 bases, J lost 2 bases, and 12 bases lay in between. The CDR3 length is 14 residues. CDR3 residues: CASSARDGPYEQYF. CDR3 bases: TGTGCCAGCAGCGCGAGGGACGGCCCCTACGAGCAGTACTTC.

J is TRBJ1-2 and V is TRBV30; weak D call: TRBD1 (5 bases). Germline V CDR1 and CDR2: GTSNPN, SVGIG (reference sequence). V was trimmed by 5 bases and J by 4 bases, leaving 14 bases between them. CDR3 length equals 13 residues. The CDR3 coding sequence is TGTGCCTGGGGAGGGAGGGACTTCTATGGCTACACCTTC. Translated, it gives CAWGGRDFYGYTF.

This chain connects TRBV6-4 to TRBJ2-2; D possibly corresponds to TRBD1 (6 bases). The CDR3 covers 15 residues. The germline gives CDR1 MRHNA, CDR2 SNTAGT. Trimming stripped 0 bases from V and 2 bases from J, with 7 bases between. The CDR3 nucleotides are TGTGCCAGCAGTGACTCGGGACAAAACACCGGGGAGCTGTTTTTT. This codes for CASSDSGQNTGELFF.

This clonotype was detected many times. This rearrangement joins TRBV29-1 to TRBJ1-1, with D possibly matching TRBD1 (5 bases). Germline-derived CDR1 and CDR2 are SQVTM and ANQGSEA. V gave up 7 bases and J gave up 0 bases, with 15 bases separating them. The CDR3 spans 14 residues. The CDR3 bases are TGCAGCGCCCTCCCACAGGACATGAACACTGAAGCTTTCTTT. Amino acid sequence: CSALPQDMNTEAFF.

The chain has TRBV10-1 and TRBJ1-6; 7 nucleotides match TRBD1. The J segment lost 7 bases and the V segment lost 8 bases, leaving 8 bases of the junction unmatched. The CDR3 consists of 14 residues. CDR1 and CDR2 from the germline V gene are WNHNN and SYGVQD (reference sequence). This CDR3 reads CASQGDRRNSPLHF. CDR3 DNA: TGCGCCAGCCAAGGGGACAGAAGAAATTCACCCCTCCACTTT.

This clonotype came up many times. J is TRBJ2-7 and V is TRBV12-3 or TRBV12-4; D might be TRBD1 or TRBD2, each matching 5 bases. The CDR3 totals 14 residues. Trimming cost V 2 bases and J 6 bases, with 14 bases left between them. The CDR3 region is CASSLIGTHGEQYF. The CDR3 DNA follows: TGTGCCAGCAGTTTAATCGGGACCCATGGCGAGCAGTACTTC.

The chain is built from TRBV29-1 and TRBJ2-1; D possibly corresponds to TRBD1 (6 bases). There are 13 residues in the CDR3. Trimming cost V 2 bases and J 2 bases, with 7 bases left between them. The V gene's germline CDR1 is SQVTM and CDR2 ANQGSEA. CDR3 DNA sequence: TGCAGCGTTGAACGACAGGCCTACAATGAGCAGTTCTTC. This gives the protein CSVERQAYNEQFF.

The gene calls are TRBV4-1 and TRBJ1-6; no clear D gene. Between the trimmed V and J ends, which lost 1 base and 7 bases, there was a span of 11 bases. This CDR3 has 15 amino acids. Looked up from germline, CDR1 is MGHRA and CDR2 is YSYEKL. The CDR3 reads CASSQAHSENSPLHF. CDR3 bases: TGCGCCAGCAGCCAAGCTCACAGTGAGAATTCACCCCTCCACTTT.

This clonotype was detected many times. CDR3: CASGLTGDNSPLHF. CDR3 nucleotides: TGTGCCAGCGGACTGACAGGGGATAATTCACCCCTCCACTTT. The genes are TRBV5-6 and TRBJ1-6; 8 nucleotides align to TRBD1. Germline assignment: CDR1 SGHDT and CDR2 YYEEEE. The CDR3 loop spans 14 amino acids. V was clipped by 7 bases and J by 5 bases; unmatched bases: 5. Drawing the rest from reference TRBV5-6 and TRBJ1-6, the complete variable domain is DAGVTQSPTHLIKTRGQQVTLRCSPKSGHDTVSWYQQALGQGPQFIFQYYEEEERQRGNFPDRFSGHQFPNYSSELNVNALLLGDSALYLCASGLTGDNSPLHFGNGTRLTVT.

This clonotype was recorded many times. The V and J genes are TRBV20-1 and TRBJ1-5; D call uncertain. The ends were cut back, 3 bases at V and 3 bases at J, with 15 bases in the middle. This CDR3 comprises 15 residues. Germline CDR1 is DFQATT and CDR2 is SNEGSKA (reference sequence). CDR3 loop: CSASPSLKVNQPQHF. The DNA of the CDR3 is TGCAGTGCTAGCCCTTCCCTCAAGGTCAATCAGCCCCAGCATTTT.